This is a list of T cell receptor beta chains from one sample in a study of cytomegalovirus exposure and HLA in healthy donors. Sequencing was performed with immunoSEQ multiplex PCR; in TCRdb, only in-frame clones are kept and a portion is missing. The sample has approximately 93,000 clones. The sequencing sample was made of PBMCs. All receptors come from a woman between 25 and 40 years old in good health and CMV-seronegative. The CDR3 runs from the conserved cysteine through the conserved F or W. D genes are given only for firm matches. Clone size is shown for a subset of rows, as once, few, many or a class of expanded clone.

v_call,cdr3_length,clone_size,j_call,d_call,cdr3_nt,cdr3_aa
TRBV2,13,NA,TRBJ2-1,TRBD2,TGTGCCAGACCTAGCGGGGGAGTGAATGAGCAGTTCTTC,CARPSGGVNEQFF
TRBV19,15,NA,TRBJ1-5,NA,TGTGCCAGTAGTACGTCCAGGATAAGCAATCAGCCCCAGCATTTT,CASSTSRISNQPQHF
TRBV5-4,14,NA,TRBJ2-3,TRBD1,TGTGCCAGCAGCTTCCAGGGGGCTGGGGATACGCAGTATTTT,CASSFQGAGDTQYF
TRBV2,10,NA,TRBJ2-1,NA,TGTGCCAGCTCGGGCAATGAGCAGTTCTTC,CASSGNEQFF
TRBV7-8,16,NA,TRBJ2-1,TRBD2,TGTGCCAGCAGCCACGCTCCGGGACTAGCGGGAGTTGAGCAGTTCTTC,CASSHAPGLAGVEQFF
TRBV7-8,14,NA,TRBJ1-1,NA,TGTGCCAGCAGCTTAGATAGGGGTAACACTGAAGCTTTCTTT,CASSLDRGNTEAFF
TRBV11-3,13,NA,TRBJ2-5,NA,TGTGCCAGCAGCTTAGATCGGGTAGGAGAGCAGTACTTC,CASSLDRVGEQYF
TRBV6-1,13,NA,TRBJ1-5,TRBD1,TGTGCCAGCCGGGACAGGGAGAGTCAGCCCCAGCATTTT,CASRDRESQPQHF
TRBV14,18,NA,TRBJ2-3,TRBD1,TGTGCCAGCAGCCAAGATCACTGGGACAGGGTTATCACAGATACGCAGTATTTT,CASSQDHWDRVITDTQYF
TRBV7-7,15,NA,TRBJ2-7,TRBD2,TGTGCTAGCAGCGCTGGACTAGCGGGAATCTACGAGCAGTACTTC,CASSAGLAGIYEQYF
TRBV27,17,NA,TRBJ2-1,TRBD2,TGTGCCAGCAGTTTAAATCCCAGCGGGACCATTTACAATGAGCAGTTCTTC,CASSLNPSGTIYNEQFF
TRBV7-9,13,NA,TRBJ2-7,TRBD1,TGTGCCAGCGCCCGGGACAGTCCCTACGAGCAGTACTTC,CASARDSPYEQYF
TRBV6-6,12,NA,TRBJ2-7,NA,TGTGCCGGCCGGGGACTTTCCTACGAGCAGTACTTC,CAGRGLSYEQYF
TRBV9,15,NA,TRBJ1-1,NA,TGTGCCAGCAGCGTAGACGGGAGGGAAGCGGCTGAAGCTTTCTTT,CASSVDGREAAEAFF
TRBV6-1,15,NA,TRBJ2-7,NA,TGTGCCAGCGCTGAGTCTAGGCAGAATAACTACGAGCAGTACTTC,CASAESRQNNYEQYF
TRBV7-3,16,NA,TRBJ2-3,TRBD2,TGTGCCAGCAGCTTAGGAGCGGGGGGTGCAGGGGATACGCAGTATTTT,CASSLGAGGAGDTQYF
TRBV7-6,16,NA,TRBJ2-5,TRBD2,TGTGCCAGCAGCCCGGGACTAGCGGGGATCCAAGAGACCCAGTACTTC,CASSPGLAGIQETQYF
TRBV28,15,NA,TRBJ1-6,NA,TGTGCCAGCAGTTTGGGGGGGTCGGCACTCGACCCCCTCCACTTT,CASSLGGSALDPLHF
TRBV5-1,15,NA,TRBJ2-2,NA,TGCGCCAGCAGCTCATACAGGGAGGGCACCGGGGAGCTGTTTTTT,CASSSYREGTGELFF
TRBV11-2,13,NA,TRBJ2-5,NA,TGTGCCAGCAGCTTCGTATTCCAAGAGACCCAGTACTTC,CASSFVFQETQYF
TRBV5-1,14,NA,TRBJ1-5,NA,TGCGCCAGCAGCTTGGGGGGGAGGGATCAGCCCCAGCATTTT,CASSLGGRDQPQHF
TRBV7-3,13,NA,TRBJ1-6,NA,TGTGCCAGCAGCTTATCCGGGGATTCACCCCTCCACTTT,CASSLSGDSPLHF
TRBV7-8,14,NA,TRBJ1-1,NA,TGTGCCAGCAGCTTAACTGCTGGTTTAACTGAAGCTTTCTTT,CASSLTAGLTEAFF
TRBV7-9,15,NA,TRBJ1-3,NA,TGTGCCAGCAGCTTAGATCCAGGGGTCGGAAACACCATATATTTT,CASSLDPGVGNTIYF
TRBV7-2,18,NA,TRBJ1-2,TRBD1,TGTGCCAGCAGCTTAAGCATGAGACAGGGCGCGGCTAACTATGGCTACACCTTC,CASSLSMRQGAANYGYTF
TRBV5-6,19,NA,TRBJ2-1,TRBD2,TGTGCCAGTCGGGGTCCGGGACTAGCGGCACTTAGCTCCTACAATGAGCAGTTCTTC,CASRGPGLAALSSYNEQFF
TRBV7-8,15,NA,TRBJ2-5,TRBD1,TGTGCCAGCATCCTATCCGGGACAGGGAAGGAGACCCAGTACTTC,CASILSGTGKETQYF
TRBV29-1,14,NA,TRBJ1-2,NA,TGCAGCGTTGTTGGAGGGTTCCCCGACTATGGCTACACCTTC,CSVVGGFPDYGYTF
TRBV6-1,17,NA,TRBJ1-2,TRBD1,TGTGCCAGCAGTGAAACCTTTAAAGGGACAGGGTTCAATGGCTACACCTTC,CASSETFKGTGFNGYTF
TRBV2,11,NA,TRBJ1-1,NA,TGTGCCAGCAGGGCCCCAGGGGAGGCTTTCTTT,CASRAPGEAFF
TRBV10-3,12,NA,TRBJ1-2,NA,TGTGCCACCACAGGGAGCGACTATGGCTACACCTTC,CATTGSDYGYTF
TRBV28,13,NA,TRBJ1-2,NA,TGTGCCAGCAGTTTAGGGCCCGTGGTTGGCTACACCTTC,CASSLGPVVGYTF
TRBV2,15,medium-sized,TRBJ1-1,NA,TGTGCCAGCAGCGGTAAATCCAACCGGGACACCTTCAGTATGTTT,CASSGKSNRDTFSMF
TRBV4-2,15,NA,TRBJ2-1,TRBD2,TGTGCCAGCAGCCTTACTAGCGGGAGGCAGTATGAGCAGTTCTTC,CASSLTSGRQYEQFF
TRBV28,17,NA,TRBJ1-3,NA,TGTGCCAGCAGTTTATTATTCCCCCAACAAGCTGGAAACACCATATATTTT,CASSLLFPQQAGNTIYF
TRBV7-3,17,NA,TRBJ1-1,NA,TGTGCCAGCAGCTCAGGCTCGGGACATCCTCCTTACACTGAAGCTTTCTTT,CASSSGSGHPPYTEAFF
TRBV4-1,16,NA,TRBJ2-1,NA,TGCGCCAGCAGCCAAGAGGGCAGGGTATCCTACAATGAGCAGTTCTTC,CASSQEGRVSYNEQFF
TRBV19,14,NA,TRBJ1-1,NA,TGTGCCAGTAGTATATGGGGAGTTGGCGCTGAAGCTTTCTTT,CASSIWGVGAEAFF
TRBV19,15,NA,TRBJ2-5,NA,TGTGCCAGCGCCAACACGGACAGAGCACAAGAGACCCAGTACTTC,CASANTDRAQETQYF
TRBV5-5,17,NA,TRBJ2-2,TRBD1,TGTGCCAGCAGCTTGGATGGGACAGGGGGTAAAACCGGGGAGCTGTTTTTT,CASSLDGTGGKTGELFF
TRBV19,16,NA,TRBJ1-5,TRBD1,TGTGCCAGCAGGGTCGACAGGGCTTTTAGCAATCAGCCCCAGCATTTT,CASRVDRAFSNQPQHF
TRBV19,13,NA,TRBJ2-5,NA,TGTGCCAGTAGTATCGACAGCCAAGAGACCCAGTACTTC,CASSIDSQETQYF
TRBV9,15,NA,TRBJ1-2,NA,TGTGCCAGCAGCGTAGGTGGGGCGCGGTTGTATGGCTACACCTTC,CASSVGGARLYGYTF
TRBV28,13,NA,TRBJ1-1,NA,TGTGCCAGCACCCCCACCCCGGTCACTGAAGCTTTCTTT,CASTPTPVTEAFF
TRBV7-9,15,NA,TRBJ1-1,TRBD1,TGTGCCAGCAGCACGACTCGGGACAGCCCGTGGGCGGCTTTCTTT,CASSTTRDSPWAAFF
TRBV30,17,NA,TRBJ1-2,TRBD1,TGTGCCTGGAGTCGGGACAGGGGGACCCCTGCTAACTATGGCTACACCTTC,CAWSRDRGTPANYGYTF
TRBV5-1,13,NA,TRBJ2-7,NA,TGCGCCAGCAGCTGGGACATCTCCTACGAGCAGTACTTC,CASSWDISYEQYF
TRBV6-1,16,NA,TRBJ1-5,TRBD1,TGTGCCAGCAGTGAAACGCACAAGGGGGCCTTGCAGCCCCAGCATTTT,CASSETHKGALQPQHF
TRBV19,13,NA,TRBJ1-2,TRBD1,TGTGCCAGTAGTGTAGGGGGCGGCTATGGCTACACCTTC,CASSVGGGYGYTF
TRBV30,14,NA,TRBJ2-7,TRBD1,TGTGCCTGGAGTAGTTGGGACAGTCCCTACGAGCAGTACTTC,CAWSSWDSPYEQYF
TRBV9,16,NA,TRBJ1-2,NA,TGTACCAGCAGCGTAGAGGCGGCTCCTACTAACTATGGCTACACCTTC,CTSSVEAAPTNYGYTF